Detailed here is one T cell receptor (beta chain). Its antigen is not identified. This specimen belongs to a study of cytomegalovirus exposure and HLA in healthy donors. Whole-study findings and limits: Cytomegalovirus status was reportedly diagnosed by the classifier with high sensitivity and specificity. The dataset shows that most TCR sequences were rare, while some public TCRs occurred in many donors. A later analysis found first-cohort TCR clusters tended to co-occur in the 130 or so validation repertoires. The study labeled 150 or so TCR beta chains cytomegalovirus-associated.

This CDR3 comprises 18 residues. CDR1 and CDR2 from the germline V gene are KGHSH and LQKENI. The V and J ends lost 4 bases and 6 bases respectively, with 22 bases between them. Assay: immunoSEQ multiplex PCR; the TCRdb copy retains only in-frame clones and omits some. Of roughly 70,000 clones listed, around 97% are singletons. The sequence derives from a man aged 18 to 35 in good health and CMV-seronegative. This rearrangement joins TRBV18 to TRBJ1-6, with unresolved D. Specimen: PBMCs. The CDR3 reads CASSRDHMRVKGNSPLHF. The CDR3 region has the DNA TGTGCCAGCTCACGCGACCATATGAGGGTAAAGGGTAATTCACCCCTCCACTTT.